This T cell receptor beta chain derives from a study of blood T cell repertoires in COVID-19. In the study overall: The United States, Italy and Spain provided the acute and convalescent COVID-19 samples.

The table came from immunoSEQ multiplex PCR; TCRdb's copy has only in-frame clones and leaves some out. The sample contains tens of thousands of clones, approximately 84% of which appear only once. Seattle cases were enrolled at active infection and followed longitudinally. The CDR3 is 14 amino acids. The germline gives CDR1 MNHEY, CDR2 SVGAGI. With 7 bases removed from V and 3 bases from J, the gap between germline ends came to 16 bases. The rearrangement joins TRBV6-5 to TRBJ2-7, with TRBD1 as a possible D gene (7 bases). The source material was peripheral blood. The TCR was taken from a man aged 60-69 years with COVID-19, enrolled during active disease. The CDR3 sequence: CASTATGTGYEQYF. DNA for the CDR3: TGTGCCAGCACCGCGACAGGGACTGGCTACGAGCAGTACTTC.